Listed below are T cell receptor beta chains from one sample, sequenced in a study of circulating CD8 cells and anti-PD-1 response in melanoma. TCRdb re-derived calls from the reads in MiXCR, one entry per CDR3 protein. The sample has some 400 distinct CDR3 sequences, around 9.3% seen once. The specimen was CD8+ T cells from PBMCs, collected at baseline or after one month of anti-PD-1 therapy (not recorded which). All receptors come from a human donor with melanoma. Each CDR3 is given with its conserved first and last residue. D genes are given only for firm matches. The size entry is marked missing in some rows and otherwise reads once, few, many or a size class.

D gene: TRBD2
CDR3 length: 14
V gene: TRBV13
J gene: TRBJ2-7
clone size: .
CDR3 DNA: TGTGCCAGCAGCCTGACTCGGGAGGCCGGAGAGCAGTACTTC
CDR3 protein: CASSLTREAGEQYF

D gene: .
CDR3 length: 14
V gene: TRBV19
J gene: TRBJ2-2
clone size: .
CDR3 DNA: TGTGCCAGTAGTATTGGTCCGAACACCGGGGAGCTGTTTTTT
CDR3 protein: CASSIGPNTGELFF

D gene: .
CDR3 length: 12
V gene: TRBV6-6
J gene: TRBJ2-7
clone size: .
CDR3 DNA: TGTGCCAGCAGTTTAGGGTCTTACGAGCAGTACTTC
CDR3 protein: CASSLGSYEQYF

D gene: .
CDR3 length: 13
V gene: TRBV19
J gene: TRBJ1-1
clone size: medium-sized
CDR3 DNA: TGTGCCAGTAACCCGGGAATGAACACTGAAGCTTTCTTT
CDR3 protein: CASNPGMNTEAFF

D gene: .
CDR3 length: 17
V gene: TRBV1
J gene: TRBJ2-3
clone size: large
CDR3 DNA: TGCACCAGCAGCCAAGTTGGTTCTAGCGGGCCCACAGATACGCAGTATTTT
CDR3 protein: CTSSQVGSSGPTDTQYF

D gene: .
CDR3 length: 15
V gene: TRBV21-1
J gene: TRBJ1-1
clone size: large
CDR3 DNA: TGTGCCAGCAGCAATAACAGGGCCTCTAACACTGAAGCTTTCTTT
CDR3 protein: CASSNNRASNTEAFF

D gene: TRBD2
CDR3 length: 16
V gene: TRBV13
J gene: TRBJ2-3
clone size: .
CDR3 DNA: TGTGCCAGCAGCTTAGGGGTAGCGGGGGCCACAGATACGCAGTATTTT
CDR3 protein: CASSLGVAGATDTQYF

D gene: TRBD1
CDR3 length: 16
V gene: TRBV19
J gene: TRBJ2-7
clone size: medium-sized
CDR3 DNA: TGTGCCAGTAGTGTCGACCGGACAGGCCTATCCTACGAGCAGTACTTC
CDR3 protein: CASSVDRTGLSYEQYF

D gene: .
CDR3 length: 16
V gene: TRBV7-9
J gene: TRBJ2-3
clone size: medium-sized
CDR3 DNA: TGTGCCAGCAGCTTTTTGTACAGATCTAGCACAGATACGCAGTATTTT
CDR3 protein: CASSFLYRSSTDTQYF

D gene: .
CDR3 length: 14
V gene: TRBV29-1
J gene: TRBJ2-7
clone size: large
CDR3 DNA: TGCAGCGTTGCTTCTTTTCGGGACACCTACGAGCAGTACTTC
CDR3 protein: CSVASFRDTYEQYF

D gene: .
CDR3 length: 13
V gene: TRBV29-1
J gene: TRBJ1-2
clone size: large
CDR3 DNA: TGCAGCGTGTTAGGGAGGTGGGACTATGGCTACACCTTC
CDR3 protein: CSVLGRWDYGYTF

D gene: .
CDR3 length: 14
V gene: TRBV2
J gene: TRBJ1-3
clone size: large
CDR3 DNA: TGTGCCAGCAGTGACGACCTCTCTGGAAACACCATATATTTT
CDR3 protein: CASSDDLSGNTIYF

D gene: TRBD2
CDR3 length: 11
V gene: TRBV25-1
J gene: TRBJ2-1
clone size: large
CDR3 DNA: TGTGCCAGCAGGGAGGGCGGGAGGCAGTTCTTC
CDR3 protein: CASREGGRQFF

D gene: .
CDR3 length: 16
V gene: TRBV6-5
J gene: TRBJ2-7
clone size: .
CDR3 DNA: TGTGCCAGCAGTTACTCGTGGACGGGGTCCACCTACGAGCAGTACTTC
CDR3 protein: CASSYSWTGSTYEQYF

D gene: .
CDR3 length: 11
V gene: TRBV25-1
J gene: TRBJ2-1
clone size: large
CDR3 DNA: TGTGCCAGCAACGGAGGCAATGAGCAGTTCTTC
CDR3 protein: CASNGGNEQFF

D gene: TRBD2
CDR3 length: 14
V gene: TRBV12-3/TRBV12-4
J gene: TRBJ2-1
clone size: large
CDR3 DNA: TGTGCCACCGATGAGCGGGGGCTCTCCGATGAGCAGTTCTTC
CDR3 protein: CATDERGLSDEQFF

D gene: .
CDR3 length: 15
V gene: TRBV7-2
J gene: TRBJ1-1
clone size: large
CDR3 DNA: TGTGCCAGCAGCTCGAGGGTCTGGGTTAACACTGAAGCTTTCTTT
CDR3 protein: CASSSRVWVNTEAFF

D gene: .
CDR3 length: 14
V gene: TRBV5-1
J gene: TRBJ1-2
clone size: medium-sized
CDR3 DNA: TGCGCCAGCAGCCCCGGGGGAGACTACTATGGCTACACCTTC
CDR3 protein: CASSPGGDYYGYTF

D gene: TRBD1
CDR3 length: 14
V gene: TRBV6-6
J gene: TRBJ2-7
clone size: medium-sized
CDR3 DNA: TGTGCCAGCAGTTACGCGGGACAGGGGATGGAGCAGTACTTC
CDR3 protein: CASSYAGQGMEQYF

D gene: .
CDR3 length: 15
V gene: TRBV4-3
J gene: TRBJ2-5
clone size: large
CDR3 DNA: TGCGCCAGCAGCCAGGGGTGGCGGACCCAAGAGACCCAGTACTTC
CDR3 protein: CASSQGWRTQETQYF

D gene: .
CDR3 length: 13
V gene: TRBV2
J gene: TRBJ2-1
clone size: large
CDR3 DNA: TGTGCCAGCAGTGAGTGGACCTACAATGAGCAGTTCTTC
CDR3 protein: CASSEWTYNEQFF

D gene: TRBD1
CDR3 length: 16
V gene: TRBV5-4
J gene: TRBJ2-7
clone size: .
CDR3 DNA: TGTGCCAGCAGCTTGGCGGGCAGGGGGAGCTCCTACGAGCAGTACTTC
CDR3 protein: CASSLAGRGSSYEQYF

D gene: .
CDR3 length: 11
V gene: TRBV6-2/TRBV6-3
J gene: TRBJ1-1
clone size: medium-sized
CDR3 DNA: TGTGCCAGCAGGGCGAACACTGAAGCTTTCTTT
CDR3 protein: CASRANTEAFF

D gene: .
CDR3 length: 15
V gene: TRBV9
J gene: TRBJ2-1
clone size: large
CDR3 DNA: TGTGCCAGCAGCGTATGGGGGAGCATAGACAATGAGCAGTTCTTC
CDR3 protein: CASSVWGSIDNEQFF

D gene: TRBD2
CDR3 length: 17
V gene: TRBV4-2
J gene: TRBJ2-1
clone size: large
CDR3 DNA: TGTGCCAGCAGCCCTAACCACCTAGCGGGGATCTACAATGAGCAGTTCTTC
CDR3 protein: CASSPNHLAGIYNEQFF

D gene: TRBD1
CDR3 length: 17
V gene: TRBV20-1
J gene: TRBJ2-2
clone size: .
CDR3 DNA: TGCAGTGCGCAGACAGGGGGCGATAAGAATTCTGCCGGGGAGCTGTTTTTT
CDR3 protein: CSAQTGGDKNSAGELFF

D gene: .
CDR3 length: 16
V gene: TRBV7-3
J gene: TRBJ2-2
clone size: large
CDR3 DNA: TGTGCCAGCAGCACAATGCGGGGAGTGAACACCGGGGAGCTGTTTTTT
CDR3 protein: CASSTMRGVNTGELFF

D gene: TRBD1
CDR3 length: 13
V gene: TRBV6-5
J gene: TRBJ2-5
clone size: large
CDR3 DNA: TGTGCCAGCAGTTACCAGGGGGCATCGACCCAGTACTTC
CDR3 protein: CASSYQGASTQYF

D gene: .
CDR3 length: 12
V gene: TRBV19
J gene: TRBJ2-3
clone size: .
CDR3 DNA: TGTGCCAGTAGCTCGCTTTCGGGTACGCAGTATTTT
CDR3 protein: CASSSLSGTQYF

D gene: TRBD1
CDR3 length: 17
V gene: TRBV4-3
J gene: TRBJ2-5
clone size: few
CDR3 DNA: TGCGCCAGCAGCCAAGAGCCCGAGACAGGGGGCCTTGAGACCCAGTACTTC
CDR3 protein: CASSQEPETGGLETQYF

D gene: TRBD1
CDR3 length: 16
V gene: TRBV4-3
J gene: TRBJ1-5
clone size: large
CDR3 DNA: TGCGCCAGCAGCCAAGACAGGGGGGGACGGCGGCAGCCCCAGCATTTT
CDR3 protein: CASSQDRGGRRQPQHF

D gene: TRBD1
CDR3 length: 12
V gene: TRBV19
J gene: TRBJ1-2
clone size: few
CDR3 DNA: TGTGCCAGTAGTCCCGGGACAGTCGGCTACACCTTC
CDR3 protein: CASSPGTVGYTF

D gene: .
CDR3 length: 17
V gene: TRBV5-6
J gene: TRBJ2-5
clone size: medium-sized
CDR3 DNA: TGTGCCAGCAGCTTGTTAGAGTCAGGGCGAAACCAAGAGACCCAGTACTTC
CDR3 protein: CASSLLESGRNQETQYF

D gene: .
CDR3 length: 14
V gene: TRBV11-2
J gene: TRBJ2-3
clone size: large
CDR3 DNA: TGTGCCAGCAGCTTAGGACCCAGCACAGATACGCAGTATTTT
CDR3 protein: CASSLGPSTDTQYF

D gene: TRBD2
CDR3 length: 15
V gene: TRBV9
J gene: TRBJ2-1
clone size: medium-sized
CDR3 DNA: TGTGCCAGCAGCGTAGAAGGACTAGCTTGGGATGAGCAGTTCTTC
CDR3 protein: CASSVEGLAWDEQFF

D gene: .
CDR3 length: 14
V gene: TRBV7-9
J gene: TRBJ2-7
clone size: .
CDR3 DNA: TGTGCCAGCAGCCAGATGGCGGACTCCTACGAGCAGTACTTC
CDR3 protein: CASSQMADSYEQYF

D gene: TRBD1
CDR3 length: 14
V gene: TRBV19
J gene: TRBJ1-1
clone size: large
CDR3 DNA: TGTGCCAGTATTCCCGGACAGGGTGGCACTGAAGCTTTCTTT
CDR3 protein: CASIPGQGGTEAFF